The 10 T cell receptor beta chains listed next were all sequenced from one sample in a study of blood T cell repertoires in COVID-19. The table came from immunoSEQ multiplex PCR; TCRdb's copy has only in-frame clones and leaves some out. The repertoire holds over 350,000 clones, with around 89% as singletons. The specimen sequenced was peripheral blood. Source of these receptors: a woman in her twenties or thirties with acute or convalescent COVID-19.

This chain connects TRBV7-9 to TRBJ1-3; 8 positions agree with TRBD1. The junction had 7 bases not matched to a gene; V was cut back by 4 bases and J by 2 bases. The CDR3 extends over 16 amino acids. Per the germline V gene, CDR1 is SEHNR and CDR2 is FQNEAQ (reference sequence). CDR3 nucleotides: TGTGCCAGCAGCTACAATCCGGACAGGGCTGGAAACACCATATATTTT. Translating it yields CASSYNPDRAGNTIYF. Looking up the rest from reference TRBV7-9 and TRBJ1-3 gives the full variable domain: DTGVSQNPRHKITKRGQNVTFRCDPISEHNRLYWYRQTLGQGPEFLTYFQNEAQLEKSRLLSDRFSAERPKGSFSTLEIQRTEQGDSAMYLCASSYNPDRAGNTIYFGEGSWLTVV.

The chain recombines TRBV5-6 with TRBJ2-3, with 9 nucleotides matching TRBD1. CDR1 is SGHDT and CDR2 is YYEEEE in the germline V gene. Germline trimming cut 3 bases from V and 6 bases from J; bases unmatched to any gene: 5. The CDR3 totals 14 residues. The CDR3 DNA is TGTGCCAGCAGCTATGGGACAGGGAGGGATACGCAGTATTTT. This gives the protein CASSYGTGRDTQYF.

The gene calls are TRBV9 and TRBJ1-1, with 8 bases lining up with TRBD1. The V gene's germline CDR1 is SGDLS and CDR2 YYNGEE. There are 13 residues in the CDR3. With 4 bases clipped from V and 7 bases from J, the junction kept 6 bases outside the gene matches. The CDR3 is CASSKTGGLEAFF. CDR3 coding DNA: TGTGCCAGCAGCAAAACAGGGGGACTTGAAGCTTTCTTT.

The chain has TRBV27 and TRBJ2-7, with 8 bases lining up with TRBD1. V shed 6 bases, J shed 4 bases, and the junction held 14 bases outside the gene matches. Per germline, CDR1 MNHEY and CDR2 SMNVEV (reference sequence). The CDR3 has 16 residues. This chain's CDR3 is CASSPGQGGLGYEQYF. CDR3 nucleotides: TGTGCCAGCAGCCCTGGACAGGGAGGTTTGGGGTACGAGCAGTACTTC.

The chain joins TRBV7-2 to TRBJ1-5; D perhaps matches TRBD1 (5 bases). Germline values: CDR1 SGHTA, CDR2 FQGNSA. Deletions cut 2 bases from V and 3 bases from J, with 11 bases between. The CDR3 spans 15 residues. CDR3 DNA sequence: TGTGCCAGCAGCTTAACAGCAGGGATCAATCAGCCCCAGCATTTT. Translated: CASSLTAGINQPQHF.

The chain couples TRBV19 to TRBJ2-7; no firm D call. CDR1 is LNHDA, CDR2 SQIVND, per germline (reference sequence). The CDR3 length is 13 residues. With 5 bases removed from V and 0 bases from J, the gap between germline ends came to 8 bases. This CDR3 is CASSQSYSYEQYF. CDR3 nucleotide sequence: TGTGCCAGTAGTCAGTCTTACTCCTACGAGCAGTACTTC.

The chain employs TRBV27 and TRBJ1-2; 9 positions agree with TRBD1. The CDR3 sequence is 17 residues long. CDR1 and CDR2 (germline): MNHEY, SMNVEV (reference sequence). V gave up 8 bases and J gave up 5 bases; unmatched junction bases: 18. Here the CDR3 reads CASGGGATGGARYGYTF. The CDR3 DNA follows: TGTGCCAGCGGAGGGGGGGCCACAGGGGGCGCTAGGTATGGCTACACCTTC.

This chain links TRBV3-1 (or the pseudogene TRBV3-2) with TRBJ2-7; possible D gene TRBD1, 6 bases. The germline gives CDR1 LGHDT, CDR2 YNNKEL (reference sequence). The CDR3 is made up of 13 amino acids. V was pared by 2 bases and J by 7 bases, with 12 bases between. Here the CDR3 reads CASSQWDKPEQYF. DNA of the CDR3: TGTGCCAGCAGCCAATGGGACAAGCCGGAGCAGTACTTC.

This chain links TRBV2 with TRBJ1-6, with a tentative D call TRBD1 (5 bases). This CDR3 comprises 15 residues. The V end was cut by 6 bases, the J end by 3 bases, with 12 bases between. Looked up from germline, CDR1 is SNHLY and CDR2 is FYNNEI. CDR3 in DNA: TGTGCCAGCAGCAGCGACAGTGTCTATAATTCACCCCTCCACTTT. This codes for CASSSDSVYNSPLHF.

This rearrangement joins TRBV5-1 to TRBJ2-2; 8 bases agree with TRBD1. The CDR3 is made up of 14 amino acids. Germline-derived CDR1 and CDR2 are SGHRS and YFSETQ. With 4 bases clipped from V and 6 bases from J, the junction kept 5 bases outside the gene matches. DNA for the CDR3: TGCGCCAGCAGCAATACAGGGGGGTCCGGGGAGCTGTTTTTT. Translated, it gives CASSNTGGSGELFF.